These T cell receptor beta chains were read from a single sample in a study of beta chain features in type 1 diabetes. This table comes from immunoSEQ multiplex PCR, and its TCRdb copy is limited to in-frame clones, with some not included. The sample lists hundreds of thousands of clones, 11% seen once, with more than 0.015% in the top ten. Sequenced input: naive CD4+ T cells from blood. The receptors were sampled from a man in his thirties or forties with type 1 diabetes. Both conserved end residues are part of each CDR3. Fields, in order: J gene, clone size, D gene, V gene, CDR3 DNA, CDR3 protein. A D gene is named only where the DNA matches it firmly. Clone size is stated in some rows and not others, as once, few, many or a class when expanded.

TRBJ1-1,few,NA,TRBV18,TGTGCCAGCTCACCTCCAGGGATCAGGAACACTGAAGCTTTCTTT,CASSPPGIRNTEAFF
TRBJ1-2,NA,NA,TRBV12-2,TGTGCAAGTCGCTTAGTAGGAGGGGGCGGCGGCTACACCTTC,CASRLVGGGGGYTF
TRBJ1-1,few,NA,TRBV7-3,TGTGCCAGCAGTCCTTCGGGGAGCACTGAAGCTTTCTTT,CASSPSGSTEAFF
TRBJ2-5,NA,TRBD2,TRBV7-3,TGTGCCAGCAGCCCCGGGACTAGCCAAGAGACCCAGTACTTC,CASSPGTSQETQYF
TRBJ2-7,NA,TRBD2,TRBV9,TGTGCCAGCAGCTCCGGAGCGGGGCTGTCCTACGAGCAGTACTTC,CASSSGAGLSYEQYF
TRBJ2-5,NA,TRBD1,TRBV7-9,TGTGCCAGCAGCGCAAGGGGGACAGGGAAAGAGACCCAGTACTTC,CASSARGTGKETQYF
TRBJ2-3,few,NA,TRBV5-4,TGTGCCAGCAGCTTCGGTGGCACAGATACGCAGTATTTT,CASSFGGTDTQYF
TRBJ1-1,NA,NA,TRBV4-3,TGCGCCAGCAGCCAAATGAGGAACACTGAAGCTTTCTTT,CASSQMRNTEAFF
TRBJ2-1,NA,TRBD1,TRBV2,TGTGCCAGCAGGGATCTTCGGGACAGGGCTCGGGATGAGCAGTTCTTC,CASRDLRDRARDEQFF
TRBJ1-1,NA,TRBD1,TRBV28,TGTGCCAGCAGTTTTAGGGGGCGCACGGCTTTCTTT,CASSFRGRTAFF
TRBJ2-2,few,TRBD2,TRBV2,TGTGCCAGCAGTGGTCTAGCGGGGGGGCCGAACACCGGGGAGCTGTTTTTT,CASSGLAGGPNTGELFF
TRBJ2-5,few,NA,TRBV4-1,TGCGCCAGCAGCCGCGCGTCCGGGGAGACCCAGTACTTC,CASSRASGETQYF
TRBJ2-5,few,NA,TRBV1,TGCACCAGCAGCCAAGCATTACTAGCGGGGTGTAGTGGAGAGACCCAGTACTTC,CTSSQALLAGCSGETQYF
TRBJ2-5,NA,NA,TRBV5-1,TGCGCCAGCAGCTTGGTTCGGGGGATGGAAGAGACCCAGTACTTC,CASSLVRGMEETQYF
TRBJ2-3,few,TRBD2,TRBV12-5,TGTGCTAGTGGTTTGGAGAGCGGGGGGTATTATACGCAGTATTTT,CASGLESGGYYTQYF
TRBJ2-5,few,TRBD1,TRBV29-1,TGCAGCGAGCCCGGGACAGGTAGTGAGACCCAGTACTTC,CSEPGTGSETQYF
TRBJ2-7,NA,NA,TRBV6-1,TGTGCCAGCAGTGAAGCGTACAGATCCTACGAGCAGTACTTC,CASSEAYRSYEQYF
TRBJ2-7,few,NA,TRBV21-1,TGTGCCAGCGCCACCCTGCGGGGGGGTTACGAGCAGTACTTC,CASATLRGGYEQYF
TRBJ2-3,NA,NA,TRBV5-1,TGCGCCAGCAGCTCAACCAACAGGGCAGATACGCAGTATTTT,CASSSTNRADTQYF
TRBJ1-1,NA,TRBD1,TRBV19,TGTGCCAGTAATCCTGGACAGGATAAAGCTTTCTTT,CASNPGQDKAFF
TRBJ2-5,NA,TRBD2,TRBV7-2,TGTGCCAGCAGCAGTGGGAGGGGTACAGAGACCCAGTACTTC,CASSSGRGTETQYF
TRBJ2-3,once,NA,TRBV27,TGTGCCAGCAGTTTGCCAGGATCCACAGATACGCAGTATTTT,CASSLPGSTDTQYF
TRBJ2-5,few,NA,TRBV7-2,TGTGCCAGCAGCGGAGGGGGGGGACAAGAGACCCAGTACTTC,CASSGGGGQETQYF
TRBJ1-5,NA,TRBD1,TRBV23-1,TGCGCCAGCAGTCAAAGGACAGGGGGCGTAAATCAGCCCCAGCATTTT,CASSQRTGGVNQPQHF
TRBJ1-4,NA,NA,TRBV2,TGTGCCAGCAGTGATTCAGGGCAGGTTTCGTTT,CASSDSGQVSF
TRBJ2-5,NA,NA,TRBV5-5,TGTGCCAGCAGCTTTTTTAGCGGCCCAGAGACCCAGTACTTC,CASSFFSGPETQYF
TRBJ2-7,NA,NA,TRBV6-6,TGTGCCAGCAGCAGAGACAGGCAAGGATCCTACGAGCAGTACTTC,CASSRDRQGSYEQYF
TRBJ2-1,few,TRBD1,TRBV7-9,TGTGCCAGCAGCCCGACCGACAGGGGGATTTTCTACAATGAGCAGTTCTTC,CASSPTDRGIFYNEQFF
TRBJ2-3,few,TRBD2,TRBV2,TGTGCCAGCAGTGATGGGACTAGGAGGGGTACAGATACGCAGTATTTT,CASSDGTRRGTDTQYF
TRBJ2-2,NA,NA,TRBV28,TGTGCCAGCAGTACAGGCTTCGCCGGGGAGCTGTTTTTT,CASSTGFAGELFF
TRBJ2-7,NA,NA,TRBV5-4,TGTGCCAGCAGCTTGGACTACGGGTACGAGCAGTACTTC,CASSLDYGYEQYF
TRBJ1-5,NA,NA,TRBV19,TGTGCCAGTAGGTACAGGGATAGCAATCAGCCCCAGCATTTT,CASRYRDSNQPQHF
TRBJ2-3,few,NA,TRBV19,TGTGCCAGTGGGGTTTTAGGGGCAGATACGCAGTATTTT,CASGVLGADTQYF
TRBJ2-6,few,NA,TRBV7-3,TGTGCCAGCAGCCCCGGGGGTGGAACTGGGGCCAACGTCCTGACTTTC,CASSPGGGTGANVLTF
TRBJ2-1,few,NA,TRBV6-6,TGTGCCGCCAGACCCGGGTCTGTTGGTGAGCAGTTCTTC,CAARPGSVGEQFF
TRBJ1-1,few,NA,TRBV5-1,TGCGCCAGCAGCTTCGGGGAGAACACTGAAGCTTTCTTT,CASSFGENTEAFF
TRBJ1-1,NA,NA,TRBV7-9,TGTGCCAGCAGTCTCGAGCCGTCCCCAGCTTTCTTT,CASSLEPSPAFF
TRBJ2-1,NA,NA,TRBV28,TGTGCCAGCAACAGGGTATACAATGAGCAGTTCTTC,CASNRVYNEQFF
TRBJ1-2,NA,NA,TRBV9,TGTGCCAGCAGCGTAGGGTGGGCGTCTGGCTACACCTTC,CASSVGWASGYTF
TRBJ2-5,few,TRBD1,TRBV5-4,TGTGCCAGCAGCGTAGGACAGGGGCAGGAGACCCAGTACTTC,CASSVGQGQETQYF
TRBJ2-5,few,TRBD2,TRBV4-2,TGTGCCAGCAGCCAAGCGGGGGGGGAAGAGACCCAGTACTTC,CASSQAGGEETQYF
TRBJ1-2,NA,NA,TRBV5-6,TGTGCCAGCAGCTCTGTCAAGAACGGGGGCTATGGCTACACCTTC,CASSSVKNGGYGYTF
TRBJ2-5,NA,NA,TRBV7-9,TGTGCCAGCAGCCCCGTCCATAGAGGGGAGACCCAGTACTTC,CASSPVHRGETQYF
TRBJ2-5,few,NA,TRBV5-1,TGCGCCAGCATCCCCGGGCAGTGGGGCGAGACCCAGTACTTC,CASIPGQWGETQYF
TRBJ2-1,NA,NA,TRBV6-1,TGTGCCAGCAGTGGGGCTGGCAGCAGCTCCTACAATGAGCAGTTCTTC,CASSGAGSSSYNEQFF
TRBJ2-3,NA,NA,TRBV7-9,TGTGCCAGCAGCTTAGGGACAAGCACAGATACGCAGTATTTT,CASSLGTSTDTQYF
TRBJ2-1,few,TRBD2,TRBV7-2,TGTGCCAGCAGCCTTAGCGGGGCCAGATACAATGAGCAGTTCTTC,CASSLSGARYNEQFF
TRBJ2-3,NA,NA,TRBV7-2,TGTGCCAGCAGCTTTGGGCCAAACACAGATACGCAGTATTTT,CASSFGPNTDTQYF
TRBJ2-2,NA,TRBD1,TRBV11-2,TGTGCCAGCACGGACAGGGATACCACCGGGGAGCTGTTTTTT,CASTDRDTTGELFF
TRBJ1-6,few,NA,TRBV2,TGTGCCAGTACGACAGAGAATAATTCACCCCTCCACTTT,CASTTENNSPLHF
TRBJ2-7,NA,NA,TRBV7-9,TGTGCCAGCAGCTTAGTGGGGGGTGTCACCTACGAGCAGTACTTC,CASSLVGGVTYEQYF
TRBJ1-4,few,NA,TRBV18,TGTGCCAGCTCACCTATCGACAGCCCGAATGAAAAACTGTTTTTT,CASSPIDSPNEKLFF
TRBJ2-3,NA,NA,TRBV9,TGTGCCAGCAGCGGGAGAGGCACAGATACGCAGTATTTT,CASSGRGTDTQYF
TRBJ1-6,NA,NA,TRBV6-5,TGTGCCAGCAGCCCTTCGATGACAGATTCACCCCTCCACTTT,CASSPSMTDSPLHF
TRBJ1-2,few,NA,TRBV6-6,TGTGCCAGCAGTTACCCCCAGGGCCAAGGCTACACCTTC,CASSYPQGQGYTF
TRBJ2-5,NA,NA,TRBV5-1,TGCGCCAGCAGCTTGGGAGTGACAGAGGAGACCCAGTACTTC,CASSLGVTEETQYF
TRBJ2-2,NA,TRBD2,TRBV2,TGTGCCAGCACCGCTAGCGGGGGGTTCACCGGGGAGCTGTTTTTT,CASTASGGFTGELFF